The sequence of this T cell receptor (beta chain) was determined in a study of T cells in Graves' hyperthyroidism and ophthalmopathy. This clonotype was found many times. Its target is not known. Exclusions: uncontrolled infection, other autoimmune disease, pregnancy, lactation. Diagnoses were made from clinical symptoms, serum measures (thyroxine and TRAb), thyroid ultrasound and orbital computed tomography. TCR beta CDR3 regions were amplified from RNA transcripts. First-round RT-PCR targeting the TCR CDR3 was performed with the HTBI primer set. A single record per CDR3 protein comes from TCRdb applying MiXCR to the multiplex PCR reads. Of 450,000 to 700,000 distinct CDR3 sequences in the sample, just over 45% are singletons; the top ten hold about 7.8%. General study findings and limits: The model anticipated ophthalmopathy a median around six months pre-onset.

Specimen: peripheral blood or thyroid tissue (not recorded which). This TCR came from a woman between 18 and 29 years old with Graves' hyperthyroidism.

This CDR3 is CASSLDRDSNYGYTF. CDR3 bases: TGTGCCAGCAGCTTAGACAGGGATTCTAACTATGGCTACACCTTC. The chain couples TRBV7-2 to TRBJ1-2; TRBD1 might be the D (6 bases). CDR1 and CDR2 (germline): SGHTA, FQGNSA. This CDR3 has 15 amino acids. V was clipped by 1 base and J by 0 bases, with 9 bases between them.